The following is a TCR beta chain sequence with its context. What it recognizes is unknown. This sample was included in a study of T cell responses to AZD1222 COVID-19 vaccine. V shed 4 bases and J shed 3 bases, with 13 bases lying between them. Germline V lookup: CDR1 SGHAT, CDR2 FQNNGV. This CDR3 spans 14 amino acids. Repertoires were generated with immunoSEQ multiplex PCR, while TCRdb's copy carries only in-frame clones and drops some. The data show about 120,000 clones, over 75% seen once. Study-level findings and limits: It was only 6 or 7 AZD1222 recipients who were seropositive at baseline.

The receptor was isolated from an adult in good health. The source was peripheral blood, collected on day 0 of AZD1222 vaccination. The chain links TRBV11-2 to TRBJ2-7; perhaps TRBD1 as D (5 bases). CDR3 nucleotides: TGTGCCAGCAGCTCTACCCAGGGCTACTACGAGCAGTACTTC. Translation gives CASSSTQGYYEQYF. Supplemented by reference TRBV11-2 and TRBJ2-7, the full variable domain reads EAGVAQSPRYKIIEKRQSVAFWCNPISGHATLYWYQQILGQGPKLLIQFQNNGVVDDSQLPKDRFSAERLKGVDSTLKIQPAKLEDSAVYLCASSSTQGYYEQYFGPGTRLTVT.